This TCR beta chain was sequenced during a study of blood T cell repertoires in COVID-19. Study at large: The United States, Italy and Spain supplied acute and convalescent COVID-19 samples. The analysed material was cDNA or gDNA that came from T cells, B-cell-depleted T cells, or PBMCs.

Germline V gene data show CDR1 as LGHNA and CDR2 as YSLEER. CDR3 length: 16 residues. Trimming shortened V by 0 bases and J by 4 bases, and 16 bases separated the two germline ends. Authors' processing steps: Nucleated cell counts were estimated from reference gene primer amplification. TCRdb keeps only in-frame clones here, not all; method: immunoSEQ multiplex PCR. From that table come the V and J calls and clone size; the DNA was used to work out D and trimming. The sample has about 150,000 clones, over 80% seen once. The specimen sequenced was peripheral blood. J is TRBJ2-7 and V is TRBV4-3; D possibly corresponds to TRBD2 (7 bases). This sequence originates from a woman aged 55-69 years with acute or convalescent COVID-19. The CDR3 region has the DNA TGCGCCAGCAGCCAAGATAATGCGGGGGCCCCATACGAGCAGTACTTC. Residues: CASSQDNAGAPYEQYF.